What follows are 22 T cell receptor beta chains derived from one specimen sequenced in a study of blood T cell repertoires in COVID-19. Produced via immunoSEQ multiplex PCR; TCRdb's table is partial and in-frame only. In the table there are about 100,000 clones, 85% to 90% of which are singletons. Specimen: peripheral blood. The receptors were sampled from a human donor in a cohort sampled during active COVID-19.

This clone was recorded once. V gene TRBV30 combines with J gene TRBJ1-5, with a tentative D call TRBD1 (6 bases). Germline CDR1 is GTSNPN and CDR2 is SVGIG (reference sequence). V lost 0 bases to trimming and J lost 5 bases, with 20 bases between them. This CDR3 spans 17 amino acids. CDR3 sequence: CAWSVQAGGLGDQPQHF. DNA for the CDR3: TGTGCCTGGAGTGTACAGGCGGGGGGGCTTGGGGATCAGCCCCAGCATTTT.

The chain couples TRBV4-1 to TRBJ1-3; TRBD1 matches at 10 bases. J was trimmed by 8 bases and V by 4 bases; bases with no gene match: 8. The CDR3 is 15 amino acids. Germline CDR1 is MGHRA and CDR2 is YSYEKL. The CDR3 sequence is CASSPPGQGWDTIYF. The CDR3 DNA is TGCGCCAGCAGCCCACCGGGACAGGGGTGGGACACCATATATTTT.

This clone appeared a single time. The genes are TRBV2 and TRBJ2-7; TRBD1 agrees at 8 bases. The CDR3 spans 13 residues. The V gene's germline CDR1 is SNHLY and CDR2 FYNNEI. V gave up 9 bases and J gave up 4 bases; unmatched junction bases: 8. Here the CDR3 DNA reads TGTGCCAGGGACGAAGGACAGGGTTACGAGCAGTACTTC. Encoded protein: CARDEGQGYEQYF.

The chain carries TRBV12-3 or TRBV12-4 and TRBJ2-1; 10 nucleotides align to TRBD2. The CDR3 has 12 amino acids. V was clipped by 8 bases and J by 9 bases; unmatched bases: 4. The CDR3 DNA is TGTGCCAGCGCGACTAGCGGGTTTGAGCAGTTCTTC. Residues: CASATSGFEQFF.

This clone was counted only a few times. V usage is TRBV4-1 and J usage is TRBJ2-7, with 10 positions matching TRBD2. Germline values: CDR1 MGHRA, CDR2 YSYEKL. The junction had 4 bases not matched to a gene; V was cut back by 6 bases and J by 2 bases. The CDR3 consists of 14 residues. The CDR3 DNA reads TGCGCCAGCAGAGCACTAGCGGGGACCTACGAGCAGTACTTC. Its translation is CASRALAGTYEQYF.

The gene calls are TRBV6-6 and TRBJ1-1; 11 nucleotides align to TRBD1. The CDR3 runs to 16 residues. With V trimmed by 2 bases and J by 4 bases, 6 bases remained unmatched. The germline CDR1 and CDR2 sequences are MNHNY and SVGAGI (reference sequence). The CDR3 loop is CASSYPGQGAGTEAFF. Here the CDR3 DNA reads TGTGCCAGCAGTTACCCCGGACAGGGGGCAGGCACTGAAGCTTTCTTT.

This chain links TRBV12-5 with TRBJ2-5, with a weak D call TRBD1 (6 bases). Trimming shortened V by 5 bases and J by 4 bases, and 14 bases separated the two germline ends. This CDR3 has 14 amino acids. Germline CDR1 is LGHNT and CDR2 is FRNRAP. CDR3 loop: CASGVGTGSETQYF. CDR3 nucleotide sequence: TGTGCTAGTGGTGTGGGTACAGGGTCAGAGACCCAGTACTTC. Supplemented by reference TRBV12-5 and TRBJ2-5, the full variable domain reads DARVTQTPRHKVTEMGQEVTMRCQPILGHNTVFWYRQTMMQGLELLAYFRNRAPLDDSGMPKDRFSAEMPDATLATLKIQPSEPRDSAVYFCASGVGTGSETQYFGPGTRLLVL.

This clone appeared a few times. The rearrangement links TRBV9 to TRBJ2-7; the D gene is possibly TRBD1 (6 bases). Germline CDR1 reads SGDLS; CDR2 reads YYNGEE. CDR3 length equals 15 residues. V lost 2 bases, J lost 5 bases, and 17 bases lay in between. The chain's CDR3 is CASSVAMDSLHEQYF. The CDR3 DNA reads as TGTGCCAGCAGCGTCGCCATGGACAGTCTCCACGAGCAGTACTTC.

The chain is built from TRBV7-2 and TRBJ2-2; D gene ambiguous. V lost 2 bases to trimming and J lost 1 base, with 11 bases between them. CDR1 is SGHTA and CDR2 is FQGNSA in the germline V gene. This CDR3 is built from 16 residues. The CDR3 loop reads CASSLNSQRNTGELFF. The DNA for the CDR3 is TGTGCCAGCAGCTTAAATTCACAGAGGAACACCGGGGAGCTGTTTTTT.

CDR3 sequence (DNA): TGTGCCATCAAACCACCCCAGGACGAGCAGTACTTC. Amino acids: CAIKPPQDEQYF. The chain uses TRBV10-3 and TRBJ2-7; D is unresolved. CDR1 and CDR2 (germline): ENHRY, SYGVKD. V was clipped by 7 bases and J by 5 bases, with 12 bases between them. The CDR3 is made up of 12 amino acids.

The CDR3, as DNA: TGTGCCAGCAGCTCCTTCCTCACTAGCGGGGGTAGCTCCTACGAGCAGTACTTC. Protein: CASSSFLTSGGSSYEQYF. The J gene is TRBJ2-7, the V gene TRBV7-2; TRBD2 matches at 11 bases. Germline CDR1 reads SGHTA; CDR2 reads FQGNSA. V was pared by 4 bases and J by 0 bases, with 11 bases of the junction left unmatched. The CDR3 runs 18 residues. Complete variable domain (other parts from reference TRBV7-2 and TRBJ2-7): GAGVSQSPSNKVTEKGKDVELRCDPISGHTALYWYRQSLGQGLEFLIYFQGNSAPDKSGLPSDRFSAERTGGSVSTLTIQRTQQEDSAVYLCASSSFLTSGGSSYEQYFGPGTRLTVT.

The gene calls are TRBV18 and TRBJ2-6; TRBD1 matches 9 bases. With V trimmed by 8 bases and J by 4 bases, 9 bases remained unmatched. Germline V lookup: CDR1 KGHSH, CDR2 LQKENI. CDR3 size: 16 residues. CDR3 nucleotide sequence: TGTGCCAGCCGTCCCGGGACAGGGATCGGGGCCAACGTCCTGACTTTC. The encoded protein is CASRPGTGIGANVLTF.

The chain is built from TRBV11-2 and TRBJ1-2; D not certain. Trimming left V 2 bases short and J 1 base short, with 5 bases between. This CDR3 is 13 amino acids long. Germline CDR1 is SGHAT and CDR2 is FQNNGV. CDR3 in amino acids: CASSLNSNYGYTF. The CDR3 DNA reads TGTGCCAGCAGCTTAAACAGTAACTATGGCTACACCTTC.

This chain connects TRBV25-1 to TRBJ2-3; 14 bases are a match to TRBD2. Germline CDR1 reads MGHDK; CDR2 reads SYGVNS. This CDR3 region has 16 residues. Trimming removed 8 bases from V and 1 base from J; junction bases left unmatched: 5. The CDR3 DNA reads as TGTGCCAGCCGCCCGACTAGCGGGGGGGGCACAGATACGCAGTATTTT. Translation: CASRPTSGGGTDTQYF.

This sequence joins TRBV4-1 and TRBJ1-5, with 8 bases aligning to TRBD1. The V and J ends lost 3 bases and 6 bases, in that order; junction bases with no gene match: 10. CDR1 and CDR2 from the germline V gene are MGHRA and YSYEKL. The CDR3 spans 16 residues. The CDR3 region has the DNA TGCGCCAGCAGCCAGGCAGCTTCCAGGGGGCCTCAGCCCCAGCATTTT. This encodes CASSQAASRGPQPQHF.

V usage is TRBV2 and J usage is TRBJ1-3; TRBD1 agrees at 7 bases. V lost 4 bases, J lost 2 bases, and 5 bases stayed unmatched. Germline CDR1 reads SNHLY; CDR2 reads FYNNEI. This CDR3 has 15 residues. The CDR3 loop is CASSGGRGTGNTIYF. CDR3 nucleotides: TGTGCCAGCAGTGGGGGCAGGGGGACTGGAAACACCATATATTTT.

The chain uses TRBV5-1 and TRBJ1-1, with a possible D match to TRBD1 (5 bases). Germline lookup yields CDR1 SGHRS and CDR2 YFSETQ. This CDR3 region has 16 residues. V lost 3 bases and J 4 bases, leaving 19 bases between the germline ends. CDR3 bases: TGCGCCAGCAGCTCCAGGGTGGGGGGAGAGGGCACTGAAGCTTTCTTT. Translation gives CASSSRVGGEGTEAFF.

The rearrangement uses TRBV7-6 and TRBJ2-7; TRBD1 matches 10 bases. The CDR3 contains 15 residues. The V segment lost 7 bases and the J segment 4 bases; nucleotides outside the gene matches: 10. Germline CDR1 and CDR2: SGHVS and FNYEAQ. In nucleotides, the CDR3 is TGTGCCAGCACCCAAGGGGGGACAGGGGAATACGAGCAGTACTTC. Protein: CASTQGGTGEYEQYF.

This chain connects TRBV9 to TRBJ2-2, with TRBD2 identical over 14 bases. Per the germline V gene, CDR1 is SGDLS and CDR2 is YYNGEE. V dropped 3 bases and J dropped 6; count of bases not matched to a gene: 7. The CDR3 covers 17 residues. The CDR3 DNA sequence: TGTGCCAGCAGCGCGCGGACTAGCGGGAGGTTCTCCGGGGAGCTGTTTTTT. Translating it yields CASSARTSGRFSGELFF.

The rearrangement uses TRBV19 and TRBJ2-5; 7 bases map to TRBD2. Germline V lookup: CDR1 LNHDA, CDR2 SQIVND (reference sequence). The CDR3 spans 14 residues. V shed 3 bases, J shed 1 base, and the junction held 2 bases outside the gene matches. DNA for the CDR3: TGTGCCAGTAGTATGTCGGGGGGCCAAGAGACCCAGTACTTC. Translated, it gives CASSMSGGQETQYF.

V gene TRBV3-1 (or the pseudogene TRBV3-2) combines with J gene TRBJ2-2; 9 bases line up with TRBD1. The germline gives CDR1 LGHDT, CDR2 YNNKEL (reference sequence). Trimming cost V 2 bases and J 1 base; bases outside gene matches: 2. This CDR3 spans 16 amino acids. CDR3 DNA sequence: TGTGCCAGCAGCCAATGGGGACAGGGGAACACCGGGGAGCTGTTTTTT. Protein sequence: CASSQWGQGNTGELFF.

This chain links TRBV7-8 with TRBJ2-7; the match to TRBD2 covers 10 bases. Germline V gives CDR1 SGHVS, CDR2 FQNEAQ. Trimming removed 5 bases from V and 2 bases from J; junction bases left unmatched: 6. The CDR3 runs to 15 residues. The CDR3 sequence is CASSGRTSGPYEQYF. CDR3 bases: TGTGCCAGCAGCGGGCGGACTAGCGGCCCCTACGAGCAGTACTTC. The variable domain in full, completed from reference TRBV7-8 and TRBJ2-7, reads GAGVSQSPRYKVAKRGQDVALRCDPISGHVSLFWYQQALGQGPEFLTYFQNEAQLDKSGLPSDRFFAERPEGSVSTLKIQRTQQEDSAVYLCASSGRTSGPYEQYFGPGTRLTVT.